The T cell receptor (beta chain) described here comes from a study of yellow fever vaccine responses in identical twins. This CDR3 is built from 12 residues. The ends were cut back, 5 bases at V and 7 bases at J, with 8 bases in the middle. CDR1 and CDR2 (germline): PRHDT, FYEKMQ (reference sequence). On this clonotype: Antigen unknown.

Study-level results: Twins showed a vaccine T cell response that reportedly seemed partly convergent, partly personalized.

Each CDR3 protein is one row after TCRdb ran MiXCR on the RT-PCR reads. The sample includes approximately 20,000 distinct CDR3 sequences, approximately 70% seen only once; the top ten take about 2.5%. J is TRBJ2-2 and V is TRBV13; D is ambiguous. The specimen was T cells from blood (PBMCs), unsorted or a sorted subset (not recorded which), collected before or after yellow fever vaccination (not recorded which). The sequence was collected from a woman aged 18-29 years who received the yellow fever vaccine. The CDR3 here is CASSILFGELFF. DNA of the CDR3: TGTGCCAGCAGCATTCTTTTCGGGGAGCTGTTTTTT.